This TCR beta chain appears in the sequencing data of a study of shared clonotypes between healthy human individuals. Across the study: Per donor, CD8 memory used one plate, CD8 naive used two, CD4 memory used three and CD4 naive used three.

Deep-level running was used for the assay. Repertoires were generated with immunoSEQ multiplex PCR, while TCRdb's copy carries only in-frame clones and drops some. The sample yields a few million clones, approximately 93% seen once. The germline CDR1 and CDR2 sequences are MDHEN and SYDVKM. V lost 4 bases to trimming and J lost 10 bases; unmatched junction nucleotides: 13. The CDR3 consists of 15 residues. Overall study findings and caveats: The sole specimen, blood, was sampled, and tissue repertoires likely differ. Donor scarcity curtailed the genetic and exposure-history diversity represented herein.

As for this clone: Its cognate antigen is unknown.

Sequencing used naive CD4+ T cells from PBMCs. Subset given: CD45RA+ positively selected. The J gene is TRBJ2-7, the V gene TRBV28; 10 bases match TRBD1. The sequence was collected from a man younger than 35 in good health. Some clones in this sample may be carry-over from other donors' samples. DNA of the CDR3: TGTGCCAGCAGTTCCCCCGGACAGGGGGTTGCTAAACAGTACTTC. This translates into CASSSPGQGVAKQYF.